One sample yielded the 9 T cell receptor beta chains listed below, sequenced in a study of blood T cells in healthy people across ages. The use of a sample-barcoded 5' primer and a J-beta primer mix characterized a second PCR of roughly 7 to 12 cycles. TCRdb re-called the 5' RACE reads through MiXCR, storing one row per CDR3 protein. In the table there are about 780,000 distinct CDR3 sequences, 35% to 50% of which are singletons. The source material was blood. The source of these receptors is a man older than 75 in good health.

CDR3 amino acids: CASSVGGQIQRYNEQFF. The DNA of the CDR3 is TGTGCCAGCAGCGTAGGTGGACAGATTCAACGATACAATGAGCAGTTCTTC. V is TRBV9 and J is TRBJ2-1; D might be TRBD1 (6 bases). The length of the CDR3 is 17 residues. Germline CDR1 is SGDLS and CDR2 is YYNGEE. The V end lost 0 bases, the J end lost 4 bases, and 17 bases lay between the germline ends.

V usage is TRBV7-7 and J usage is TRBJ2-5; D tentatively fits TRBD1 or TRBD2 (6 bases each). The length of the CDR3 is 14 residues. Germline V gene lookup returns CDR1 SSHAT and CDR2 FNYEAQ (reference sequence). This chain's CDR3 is CASGQSGGGETQYF. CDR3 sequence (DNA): TGTGCTAGCGGCCAGAGTGGAGGGGGGGAGACCCAGTACTTC.

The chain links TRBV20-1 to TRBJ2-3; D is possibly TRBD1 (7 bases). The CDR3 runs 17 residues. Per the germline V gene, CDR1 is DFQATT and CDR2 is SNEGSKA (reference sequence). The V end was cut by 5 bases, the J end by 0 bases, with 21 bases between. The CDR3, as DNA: TGCAGTGCTGTCAGGGGGATCGGGAGAGGGAGCACAGATACGCAGTATTTT. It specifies CSAVRGIGRGSTDTQYF.

The CDR3 sequence is CSARSAETSTDTQYF. The CDR3 DNA reads TGCAGTGCTAGATCTGCCGAGACTAGCACAGATACGCAGTATTTT. The chain carries TRBV20-1 and TRBJ2-3, with D unclear. Per germline, CDR1 DFQATT and CDR2 SNEGSKA (reference sequence). V was pared by 2 bases and J by 0 bases, with 12 bases between. The CDR3 is made up of 15 amino acids.

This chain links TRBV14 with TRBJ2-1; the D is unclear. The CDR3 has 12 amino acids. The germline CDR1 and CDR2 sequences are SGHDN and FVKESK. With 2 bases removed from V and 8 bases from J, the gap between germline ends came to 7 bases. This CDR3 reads CASSQRRYEQFF. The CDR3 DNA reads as TGTGCCAGCAGCCAAAGGAGATATGAGCAGTTCTTC.

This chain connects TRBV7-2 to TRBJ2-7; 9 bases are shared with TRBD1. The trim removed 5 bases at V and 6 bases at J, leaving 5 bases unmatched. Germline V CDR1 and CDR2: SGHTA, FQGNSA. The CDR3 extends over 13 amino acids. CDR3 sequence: CASSTTGGFEQYF. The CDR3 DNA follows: TGTGCCAGCAGCACCACAGGGGGCTTCGAGCAGTACTTC.

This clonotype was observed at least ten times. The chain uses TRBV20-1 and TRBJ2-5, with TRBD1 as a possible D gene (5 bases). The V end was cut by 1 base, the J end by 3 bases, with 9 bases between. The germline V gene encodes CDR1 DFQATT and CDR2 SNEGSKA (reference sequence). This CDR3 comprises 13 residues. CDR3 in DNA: TGCAGTGCTAGAGTAACAGGCAAAGAGACCCAGTACTTC. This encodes CSARVTGKETQYF.

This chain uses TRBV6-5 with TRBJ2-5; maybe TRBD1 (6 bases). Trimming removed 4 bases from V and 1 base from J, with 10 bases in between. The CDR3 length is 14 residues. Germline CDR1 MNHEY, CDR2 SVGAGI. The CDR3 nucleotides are TGTGCCAGCAGTTTTCGGACAGTCCAAGAGACCCAGTACTTC. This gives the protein CASSFRTVQETQYF.

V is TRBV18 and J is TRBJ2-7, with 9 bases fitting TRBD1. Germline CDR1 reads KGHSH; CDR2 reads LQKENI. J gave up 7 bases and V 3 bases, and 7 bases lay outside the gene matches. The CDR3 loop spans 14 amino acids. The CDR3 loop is CASSPRTGAREQYF. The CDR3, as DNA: TGTGCCAGCTCACCCAGGACAGGGGCACGAGAGCAGTACTTC.